This T cell receptor beta chain is drawn from a study of graft-versus-host responses after intestinal transplantation. General observations from the study: Elevated graft-versus-host to host-versus-graft clonal ratios in allografts were recorded for patients with graft-donor T cell macrochimerism. The recipient marrow held GvH clones, and some of them showed up first in ileum or blood.

The germline CDR1 and CDR2 sequences are MNHEY and SVGAGI. The CDR3 totals 13 residues. Trimming stripped 6 bases from V and 4 bases from J, with 12 bases between. This clone was observed once. Its antigen remains unidentified. Sequenced by immunoSEQ multiplex PCR; TCRdb stores in-frame clones only, minus some. The sample yields 95,000 to 110,000 clones, more than 75% seen once. The origin of this receptor is a human donor who received an intestinal transplant. Material: unstimulated CD4+ T cells sorted from spleen or lymph node cells, obtained before intestinal transplant. The V gene is TRBV6-5, the J gene TRBJ2-5; maybe TRBD2 (5 bases). CDR3 nucleotides: TGTGCCAGCAGGACACTAGGAAGAGAGACCCAGTACTTC. Translated: CASRTLGRETQYF.